A single sample is the source of the 27 T cell receptor beta chains below, sequenced in a study of regulatory T cells in long-lasting Graves disease. Time point given: newly diagnosed GD, antithyroid drugs for less than 3 months. Generation of the TCR library employed RNA extracted from PBMCs. Arm-PCR of CDR3 regions and iRepertoire HTBI primers were the basis on which TCR beta libraries were built. TCRdb independently ran MiXCR on the multiplex PCR reads; one entry per CDR3 protein. The table shows hundreds of thousands of distinct CDR3 sequences, with about 16% occurring only once. The same sample was also studied in work on T cells in Graves' hyperthyroidism and ophthalmopathy.

The sample here was peripheral blood mononuclear cells (PBMCs), taken at new diagnosis, from a patient treated with antithyroid drugs. Receptor source: a man in his late teens or twenties with Graves disease.

This clonotype showed up many times. This chain joins TRBV27 and TRBJ2-1; 10 bases fit TRBD2. Unmatched junction bases numbered 9, after V lost 2 bases and J lost 11 bases. The CDR3 spans 15 residues. Germline CDR1 is MNHEY and CDR2 is SMNVEV (reference sequence). CDR3 loop: CASSLVGLAGEQQFF. The CDR3 DNA is TGTGCCAGCAGTTTAGTCGGCCTAGCGGGAGAGCAGCAGTTCTTC.

The chain employs TRBV29-1 and TRBJ2-7; D is perhaps TRBD1 (5 bases). The CDR3 is 14 residues long. Trimming removed 3 bases from V and 0 bases from J, with 12 bases in between. CDR1 and CDR2 (germline): SQVTM, ANQGSEA. The CDR3 bases are TGCAGCGTTGAGCAGGGCCCTTACTCCTACGAGCAGTACTTC. Amino acid sequence: CSVEQGPYSYEQYF.

About this clonotype itself: A read error is possible here, since a much larger clone lies one base away. The CDR3 DNA is TGTGCCAGCAGCCTGGACATCTCTGGAAACACCATATATTTT. This encodes CASSLDISGNTIYF. The chain uses TRBV3-1 and TRBJ1-3; D might be TRBD1 (5 bases). Germline CDR1 and CDR2: LGHDT and YNNKEL (reference sequence). Trimming pared 4 bases from V and 0 bases from J, leaving 7 bases between. This CDR3 is built from 14 residues. Using reference TRBV3-1 and TRBJ1-3 for the parts outside the CDR3, the full variable domain is DTAVSQTPKYLVTQMGNDKSIKCEQNLGHDTMYWYKQDSKKFLKIMFSYNNKELIINETVPNRFSPKSPDKAHLNLHINSLELGDSAVYFCASSLDISGNTIYFGEGSWLTVV.

The chain uses TRBV9 and TRBJ1-5, with TRBD1 as a possible D gene (5 bases). The germline V and J ends were trimmed by 0 bases and 4 bases, with 8 bases remaining between them. Germline V gives CDR1 SGDLS, CDR2 YYNGEE. This CDR3 region has 14 residues. CDR3 amino acids: CASSVGTGNQPQHF. The DNA for the CDR3 is TGTGCCAGCAGCGTAGGTACAGGTAATCAGCCCCAGCATTTT.

This clonotype was seen repeatedly, ten times or more. The rearrangement joins TRBV11-2 to TRBJ2-5; TRBD2 aligns across 8 bases. CDR1 and CDR2 (germline): SGHAT, FQNNGV. CDR3 length: 14 residues. V lost 8 bases and J lost 4; bases outside the gene matches: 9. Written as DNA, the CDR3 is TGTGCCAGCGGCATAATTCGGGGGGGAGAGACCCAGTACTTC. Its translation is CASGIIRGGETQYF.

Many counts were recorded for this clonotype. The chain employs TRBV28 and TRBJ2-7, with D tentatively TRBD1 (5 bases). V was clipped by 5 bases and J by 3 bases, with 14 bases between them. Germline CDR1 reads MDHEN; CDR2 reads SYDVKM. The length of the CDR3 is 14 residues. The DNA for the CDR3 is TGTGCCAGCAGTGCCTCGGACAACTTCTACGAGCAGTACTTC. Amino acids: CASSASDNFYEQYF.

The table lists this clonotype with many counts. V usage is TRBV12-3 or TRBV12-4 and J usage is TRBJ2-1, with D perhaps matching TRBD2 (5 bases). Between the trimmed V and J ends, which lost 7 bases and 4 bases, there was a span of 14 bases. CDR3 length: 14 residues. This CDR3 reads CASTLRPGYNEQFF. CDR3 nucleotides: TGTGCCAGCACCCTCAGGCCGGGGTACAATGAGCAGTTCTTC.

The chain joins TRBV6-1 to TRBJ2-7; D gene uncertain. CDR1 MNHNS and CDR2 SASEGT come from the germline V gene. V lost 4 bases, J lost 6 bases, and 10 bases lay in between. CDR3 size: 12 residues. CDR3 sequence: CASSGHLLEQYF. DNA for the CDR3: TGTGCCAGCAGTGGGCACCTTCTCGAGCAGTACTTC.

The chain carries TRBV27 and TRBJ2-2; TRBD1 aligns across 8 bases. Trimming cost V 3 bases and J 1 base; bases outside gene matches: 4. The CDR3 is made up of 16 amino acids. Germline CDR1 and CDR2: MNHEY and SMNVEV (reference sequence). This CDR3 is CASSFVDRVNTGELFF. Written as DNA, the CDR3 is TGTGCCAGCAGTTTTGTGGACAGGGTGAACACCGGGGAGCTGTTTTTT.

This clonotype was detected many times. CDR3: CASSLGTGSQPQHF. The CDR3 coding sequence is TGTGCCAGCAGCCTAGGGACAGGCAGTCAGCCCCAGCATTTT. The rearrangement uses TRBV27 and TRBJ1-5, with 8 bases aligning to TRBD1. CDR1 is MNHEY, CDR2 SMNVEV, per germline (reference sequence). CDR3 size: 14 residues. Trimming removed 6 bases from V and 6 bases from J; junction bases left unmatched: 7.

The rearrangement links TRBV19 to TRBJ2-1; TRBD2 agrees at 11 bases. The CDR3 spans 13 residues. With 10 bases clipped from V and 9 bases from J, the junction kept 8 bases outside the gene matches. Germline-derived CDR1 and CDR2 are LNHDA and SQIVND (reference sequence). The DNA of the CDR3 is TGTGCCACCACTAGCGGGAGTCTCGGTGAGCAGTTCTTC. Amino acids: CATTSGSLGEQFF.

This clonotype was seen a few times. The chain is built from TRBV20-1 and TRBJ2-3; 10 bases align to TRBD2. Trimming at V came to 3 bases and at J to 5 bases, leaving 5 bases not matched to a gene. CDR3 length equals 14 residues. Germline V gene data show CDR1 as DFQATT and CDR2 as SNEGSKA (reference sequence). CDR3 nucleotides: TGCAGTGCTAGTAAGCGGGAGGGCCAAGATACGCAGTATTTT. It specifies CSASKREGQDTQYF.

This clonotype appeared many times. The rearrangement links TRBV5-1 to TRBJ2-1; D remains ambiguous. With 2 bases removed from V and 4 bases from J, the gap between germline ends came to 10 bases. The germline CDR1 and CDR2 sequences are SGHRS and YFSETQ. The CDR3 consists of 14 residues. The CDR3 is CASSFDSGYNEQFF. Here the CDR3 DNA reads TGCGCCAGCAGCTTTGACTCTGGTTACAATGAGCAGTTCTTC. The whole variable domain, remainder taken from reference TRBV5-1 and TRBJ2-1, is KAGVTQTPRYLIKTRGQQVTLSCSPISGHRSVSWYQQTPGQGLQFLFEYFSETQRNKGNFPGRFSGRQFSNSRSEMNVSTLELGDSALYLCASSFDSGYNEQFFGPGTRLTVL.

V usage is TRBV5-1 and J usage is TRBJ2-7, with 9 bases identical to TRBD1. The V gene's germline CDR1 is SGHRS and CDR2 YFSETQ. V lost 1 base, J lost 5 bases, and 7 bases stayed unmatched. The CDR3 is 15 amino acids. Here the CDR3 DNA reads TGCGCCAGCAGCTTGAGGGGGACAGGGCGCGACGAGCAGTACTTC. It translates to CASSLRGTGRDEQYF.

This clonotype appeared a few times. This chain links TRBV20-1 with TRBJ2-7; 8 nucleotides line up with TRBD1. The CDR3 sequence is 13 residues long. Germline V gene sequence: CDR1 DFQATT, CDR2 SNEGSKA (reference sequence). The V gene end was trimmed by 6 bases and the J gene end by 2 bases; junction bases not matched to a gene: 6. The CDR3 nucleotides are TGCAGTGCAAGGGACAGGTTAGCCTACGAGCAGTACTTC. Protein sequence: CSARDRLAYEQYF.

The rearrangement uses TRBV20-1 and TRBJ2-3, with TRBD1 matching over 7 bases. This CDR3 spans 14 amino acids. CDR1 and CDR2 (germline): DFQATT, SNEGSKA (reference sequence). V gave up 5 bases and J gave up 3 bases; unmatched junction bases: 8. The CDR3 is CSARTGVFTDTQYF. The CDR3 coding sequence is TGCAGTGCTCGAACAGGGGTGTTTACAGATACGCAGTATTTT.

This clonotype was recorded at least ten times. The chain carries TRBV5-1 and TRBJ2-1, with 9 bases fitting TRBD1. Germline loops: CDR1 SGHRS, CDR2 YFSETQ. CDR3 size: 16 residues. V trimming: 0 bases; J trimming: 2 bases; junction bases outside the gene matches: 3. CDR3 sequence: CASSLEGTGTYNEQFF. CDR3 sequence (DNA): TGCGCCAGCAGCTTGGAAGGGACAGGGACCTACAATGAGCAGTTCTTC.

This clonotype was counted many times. The rearrangement joins TRBV30 to TRBJ1-4; 7 bases map to TRBD1. The germline V gene has CDR1 GTSNPN and CDR2 SVGIG (reference sequence). J was trimmed by 7 bases and V by 2 bases; bases with no gene match: 1. This CDR3 region has 12 residues. CDR3 nucleotides: TGTGCCTGGAGTAACAGGGGTGAAAAACTGTTTTTT. Protein: CAWSNRGEKLFF.

This clonotype has a handful of counts. The CDR3 DNA follows: TGTGCCAGCAGCCAATCCGGGACAGAGCCTTACGAGCAGTACTTC. This sequence encodes CASSQSGTEPYEQYF. The V call is TRBV7-9, the J call TRBJ2-7; 7 bases map to TRBD1. Germline V gives CDR1 SEHNR, CDR2 FQNEAQ (reference sequence). J gave up 4 bases and V 5 bases, and 11 bases lay outside the gene matches. This CDR3 spans 15 amino acids.

This clonotype was seen a few times. J is TRBJ1-6 and V is TRBV6-2 or TRBV6-3; 10 nucleotides agree with TRBD1. This CDR3 spans 17 amino acids. Germline V lookup: CDR1 MNHEY, CDR2 SVGEGT. After removal of 5 bases from V and 6 bases from J, the junction contained 10 bases not matched to a gene. The CDR3 DNA reads as TGTGCCAGCAGTCAGACGGGACAGGGGAAGACTAATTCACCCCTCCACTTT. Protein product: CASSQTGQGKTNSPLHF.

The V call is TRBV20-1, the J call TRBJ2-1; 12 bases map to TRBD2. The junction had 7 bases not matched to a gene; V was cut back by 4 bases and J by 3 bases. Germline loops: CDR1 DFQATT, CDR2 SNEGSKA (reference sequence). The length of the CDR3 is 16 residues. The CDR3: CSAIPLLAGGYNEQFF. The DNA of the CDR3 is TGCAGTGCTATACCCCTACTAGCGGGAGGCTACAATGAGCAGTTCTTC.

The chain joins TRBV12-3 or TRBV12-4 to TRBJ2-3; no clear D gene. Trimming removed 1 base at V and 2 bases at J, with 7 bases between. This CDR3 contains 14 residues. The CDR3 DNA follows: TGTGCCAGCAGTTTAGGTGTGGCCACAGATACGCAGTATTTT. Translating it yields CASSLGVATDTQYF.

The gene calls are TRBV11-2 and TRBJ2-1; 8 bases are a match to TRBD2. The V segment lost 1 base and the J segment 7 bases; nucleotides outside the gene matches: 9. Germline assignment: CDR1 SGHAT and CDR2 FQNNGV. This CDR3 is 16 amino acids long. CDR3 residues: CASSLVWSGSANEQFF. CDR3 coding DNA: TGTGCCAGCAGCTTAGTATGGAGCGGGAGTGCGAATGAGCAGTTCTTC.

The sample holds a few counts of this clonotype. J is TRBJ2-7 and V is TRBV4-2; tentative D call: TRBD2 (5 bases). The CDR3 contains 17 residues. From germline, CDR1 is LGHNA and CDR2 YNFKEQ. V was pared by 3 bases and J by 1 base, with 19 bases between. The CDR3 reads CASSQRADGEISYEQYF. For the CDR3, the DNA is TGTGCCAGCAGCCAGCGGGCAGATGGGGAGATTTCCTACGAGCAGTACTTC.

This clonotype was counted many times. The rearrangement links TRBV6-1 to TRBJ2-7; TRBD2 agrees at 15 bases. This CDR3 region has 13 residues. V was pared by 8 bases and J by 6 bases, with 2 bases of the junction left unmatched. Germline CDR1 is MNHNS and CDR2 is SASEGT. CDR3 sequence: CASRTSGRVEQYF. Written as DNA, the CDR3 is TGTGCCAGCCGGACTAGCGGGAGGGTCGAGCAGTACTTC.

V is TRBV11-2 and J is TRBJ2-1, with D uncertain. Between the trimmed V and J ends, which lost 2 bases and 5 bases, there was a span of 10 bases. The CDR3 loop spans 14 amino acids. CDR1 is SGHAT and CDR2 is FQNNGV in the germline V gene. The DNA for the CDR3 is TGTGCCAGCAGCTTATTCCCTGGGAACAATGAGCAGTTCTTC. This codes for CASSLFPGNNEQFF.

Concerning this clonotype itself: This may be a read error: a much more frequent sequence differs by one nucleotide. The genes are TRBV28 and TRBJ2-1; no reliable D call. Germline CDR1 MDHEN, CDR2 SYDVKM. V lost 5 bases to trimming and J lost 10 bases, with 15 bases between them. The CDR3 totals 13 residues. The CDR3 sequence is CASSIRQPYEQFF. The CDR3 DNA is TGTGCCAGCAGTATTCGGCAGCCCTACGAGCAGTTCTTC.